This entry lists 14 T cell receptor beta chains sequenced from one sample in a study of blood T cell repertoires in COVID-19. Profiled with immunoSEQ multiplex PCR; TCRdb holds only in-frame clones, not every one. The repertoire holds around 160,000 clones, with around 80% as singletons. The sample taken for sequencing was peripheral blood. The origin of the receptors is a man aged 60-69 years with active or convalescent COVID-19.

The rearrangement uses TRBV20-1 and TRBJ2-2; D is ambiguous. The CDR3 is made up of 14 amino acids. V was trimmed by 3 bases and J by 5 bases, leaving 13 bases between them. Germline loops: CDR1 DFQATT, CDR2 SNEGSKA (reference sequence). The CDR3 loop reads CSASSGRTTGELFF. For the CDR3, the DNA is TGCAGTGCTAGTTCAGGTAGAACGACCGGGGAGCTGTTTTTT.

The chain's CDR3 is CASSGAGGGANVLTF. The DNA of the CDR3 is TGTGCCAGCAGTGGCGCGGGCGGTGGGGCCAACGTCCTGACTTTC. The V gene is TRBV2, the J gene TRBJ2-6, with a weak D call TRBD2 (5 bases). Trimming cost V 4 bases and J 3 bases, with 10 bases left between them. The CDR3 sequence is 15 residues long. Germline V gives CDR1 SNHLY, CDR2 FYNNEI.

This rearrangement joins TRBV7-2 to TRBJ2-2; the match to TRBD1 covers 8 bases. This CDR3 region has 15 residues. The germline CDR1 and CDR2 sequences are SGHTA and FQGNSA. Trimming took 5 bases from V and 3 from J; bases not matched to a gene: 5. This CDR3 is CASSLDRAYTGELFF. CDR3 sequence (DNA): TGTGCCAGCAGCCTGGACAGGGCATACACCGGGGAGCTGTTTTTT.

The chain couples TRBV15 to TRBJ1-5; perhaps TRBD1 as D (6 bases). The CDR3 spans 17 residues. The germline V gene has CDR1 LNHNV and CDR2 YYDKDF (reference sequence). The ends were cut back, 5 bases at V and 6 bases at J, with 23 bases in the middle. The CDR3 loop is CATSGGGSLQGSQPQHF. CDR3 bases: TGTGCCACCAGCGGAGGAGGGTCCTTACAGGGAAGTCAGCCCCAGCATTTT.

J is TRBJ1-1 and V is TRBV7-2; 10 bases are a match to TRBD1. The CDR3 is 17 amino acids. Germline V CDR1 and CDR2: SGHTA, FQGNSA. V shed 4 bases and J 3 bases; nucleotides not matched to a gene: 11. CDR3 nucleotides: TGTGCCAGCAGCTCCAGCGGACGCGGACAGGGGGACACTGAAGCTTTCTTT. It encodes CASSSSGRGQGDTEAFF.

The chain recombines TRBV10-1 with TRBJ2-2, with D unclear. CDR1 WNHNN and CDR2 SYGVQD come from the germline V gene (reference sequence). This CDR3 region has 13 residues. The V end lost 4 bases, the J end lost 4 bases, and 7 bases lay between the germline ends. CDR3 amino acids: CASSARVTGELFF. The CDR3 nucleotides read TGCGCCAGCAGTGCTCGGGTCACCGGGGAGCTGTTTTTT.

This chain joins TRBV5-6 and TRBJ2-1, with 7 bases lining up with TRBD2. The CDR3 covers 16 residues. The J segment lost 4 bases and the V segment lost 4 bases, leaving 11 bases of the junction unmatched. Germline loops: CDR1 SGHDT, CDR2 YYEEEE. CDR3 coding DNA: TGTGCCAGCAGCCCCGGGACTACTCTTATATACAATGAGCAGTTCTTC. Encoded protein: CASSPGTTLIYNEQFF.

This clone has just one count. The gene calls are TRBV19 and TRBJ1-1; 8 positions agree with TRBD1. Germline CDR1 reads LNHDA; CDR2 reads SQIVND (reference sequence). The CDR3 spans 11 residues. After removal of 8 bases from V and 6 bases from J, the junction contained 2 bases not matched to a gene. The CDR3 loop reads CASWTGSEAFF. In DNA form, the CDR3 reads TGTGCCAGTTGGACAGGGTCTGAAGCTTTCTTT.

The CDR3, as DNA: TGTGCCAGCAGTCGTAGACAGCGACCTAACTATGGCTACACCTTC. As protein: CASSRRQRPNYGYTF. The chain joins TRBV6-5 to TRBJ1-2, with D possibly TRBD1 on 5 matching bases. This CDR3 has 15 residues. Trimming took off 5 bases at V and 0 bases at J, with 13 bases between the two ends. Germline assignment: CDR1 MNHEY and CDR2 SVGAGI.

The chain is built from TRBV2 and TRBJ2-7, with 11 bases matching TRBD2. This CDR3 region has 13 residues. The V gene end was trimmed by 9 bases and the J gene end by 5 bases; junction bases not matched to a gene: 6. From germline, CDR1 is SNHLY and CDR2 FYNNEI. CDR3 DNA: TGTGCCAGTTCGACTAGCGGGAAACACGAGCAGTACTTC. This translates into CASSTSGKHEQYF.

The chain recombines TRBV11-3 with TRBJ1-1; 10 positions match TRBD1. Looked up from germline, CDR1 is SGHNT and CDR2 is YENEEA. The V and J ends lost 5 bases and 0 bases, in that order; junction bases with no gene match: 3. There are 15 residues in the CDR3. CDR3 in amino acids: CASSAGTGVNTEAFF. The CDR3 nucleotides are TGTGCCAGCAGCGCTGGGACAGGGGTGAACACTGAAGCTTTCTTT.

The CDR3 bases are TGTGCCAGTAGAGAGCAGGGGGCCTACGAGCAGTACTTC. As protein: CASREQGAYEQYF. The V call is TRBV19, the J call TRBJ2-7; the match to TRBD1 covers 7 bases. The CDR3 loop spans 13 amino acids. Germline assignment: CDR1 LNHDA and CDR2 SQIVND (reference sequence). After removal of 6 bases from V and 2 bases from J, the junction contained 4 bases not matched to a gene.

J is TRBJ2-1 and V is TRBV10-3; the D gene is possibly TRBD2 (5 bases). The length of the CDR3 is 13 residues. Trimming removed 8 bases from V and 10 bases from J, with 18 bases in between. Per germline, CDR1 ENHRY and CDR2 SYGVKD. The CDR3 sequence is CAIRDEGYREQFF. As DNA, the CDR3 is TGTGCCATCCGAGACGAGGGTTATAGGGAGCAGTTCTTC.

This clone was observed a single time. The rearrangement joins TRBV5-6 to TRBJ2-2; D gene unclear. The length of the CDR3 is 14 residues. Germline-derived CDR1 and CDR2 are SGHDT and YYEEEE. Trimming cost V 2 bases and J 4 bases, with 9 bases left between them. The CDR3: CASSLSPRTGELFF. The CDR3 nucleotides are TGTGCCAGCAGCTTATCACCGCGCACCGGGGAGCTGTTTTTT.